This TCR beta chain was recorded in a study of T cell repertoires in cytomegalovirus infection. Study background: CMV infection together with matching HLA type was indicated by public TCR beta signatures.

Germline loops: CDR1 MNHNS, CDR2 SASEGT. CDR3 length: 16 amino acids. V gave up 3 bases and J gave up 3 bases, with 16 bases separating them. TCRdb re-called the reads through MiXCR, storing one row per CDR3 protein. Of over 300,000 distinct CDR3 sequences in the sample, 17% were seen once. The sample holds many counts of this clonotype. Its antigen is as yet unknown. Regarding the study as a whole: In two of eight donors, the top clonotype was HLA-C-restricted CMV-specific. CMV carriers having the relevant HLA were flagged by cumulative public TCR beta family frequency.

The V gene is TRBV6-1, the J gene TRBJ2-3, with D tentatively TRBD1 (5 bases). The specimen was PBMCs. The sequence came from a human donor in good health (CMV status not recorded). Some clones in this sample may be carry-over from other donors' samples. The CDR3: CASSDQPGSSTDTQYF. CDR3 DNA: TGTGCCAGCAGTGATCAGCCAGGGTCGAGTACAGATACGCAGTATTTT.